One sample yielded the 30 T cell receptor beta chains listed below, sequenced in a study of identical twins. A single record per CDR3 protein comes from TCRdb applying MiXCR to the 5' RACE reads. The sample lists about 900,000 distinct CDR3 sequences, roughly 12% occurring once. These data also formed part of another study, on yellow fever vaccine responses in identical twins.

The sequencing input was PBMCs. Source of these receptors: a woman younger than 35 in good health.

V usage is TRBV29-1 and J usage is TRBJ2-4; no clear D. The V and J ends lost 5 bases and 0 bases respectively, with 20 bases between them. The CDR3 contains 17 residues. The germline V gene has CDR1 SQVTM and CDR2 ANQGSEA. The CDR3 protein is CSVIGHRASLAKNIQYF. The DNA for the CDR3 is TGCAGCGTTATAGGGCACCGGGCTTCCCTAGCCAAAAACATTCAGTACTTC.

This clonotype was picked up many times. The V and J genes are TRBV7-9 and TRBJ1-1; possible D gene TRBD1, 5 bases. Trimming stripped 1 base from V and 1 base from J, with 10 bases between. Germline loops: CDR1 SEHNR, CDR2 FQNEAQ (reference sequence). The CDR3 has 15 amino acids. Here the CDR3 DNA reads TGTGCCAGCAGCTTAGAGGGACTTTCGAACACTGAAGCTTTCTTT. It yields the protein CASSLEGLSNTEAFF.

This clonotype was counted many times. The CDR3 DNA sequence: TGTGCCATCAACCCGGGACAGGGGACAGATACGCAGTATTTT. Protein sequence: CAINPGQGTDTQYF. The gene calls are TRBV10-3 and TRBJ2-3; TRBD1 matches at 10 bases. The length of the CDR3 is 14 residues. V was pared by 7 bases and J by 3 bases, with 4 bases of the junction left unmatched. The germline gives CDR1 ENHRY, CDR2 SYGVKD.

This clonotype has just a few counts. The chain recombines TRBV5-1 with TRBJ2-7; D unresolved. V was cut by 4 bases and J by 4 bases, with 6 bases left in between. CDR3 size: 11 residues. Germline V gene lookup returns CDR1 SGHRS and CDR2 YFSETQ. The CDR3 spells CASSNGYEQYV. The CDR3, as DNA: TGCGCCAGCAGCAACGGATACGAGCAGTACGTC.

The sample holds a few counts of this clonotype. The rearrangement uses TRBV11-2 and TRBJ2-1; 15 bases map to TRBD2. CDR3 length: 18 residues. Unmatched junction bases numbered 8, after V lost 5 bases and J lost 3 bases. The germline CDR1 and CDR2 sequences are SGHAT and FQNNGV. In DNA, the CDR3 is TGTGCCAGCAGCCCTTGGACTAGCGGGAGGGCGGGCTACAATGAGCAGTTCTTC. Its protein product is CASSPWTSGRAGYNEQFF.

This chain uses TRBV12-3 or TRBV12-4 with TRBJ2-2; 8 bases fit TRBD1. The CDR3 has 18 amino acids. J gave up 3 bases and V 6 bases, and 15 bases lay outside the gene matches. Here the CDR3 DNA reads TGTGCCAGCAGACAGGACAGGGATGGTCCAGGTTACACCGGGGAGCTGTTTTTT. Translation: CASRQDRDGPGYTGELFF.

The chain is built from TRBV6-5 and TRBJ2-7, with 10 positions matching TRBD2. CDR1 and CDR2 from the germline V gene are MNHEY and SVGAGI. The trim removed 2 bases at V and 3 bases at J, leaving 1 base unmatched. CDR3 length: 14 residues. DNA of the CDR3: TGTGCCAGCAGTTACGTAGCGGGGGGCTACGAGCAGTACTTC. Protein: CASSYVAGGYEQYF.

This clonotype was seen a handful of times. The J gene is TRBJ2-5, the V gene TRBV5-6; 7 bases align to TRBD1. The CDR3 contains 15 residues. V shed 0 bases and J 5 bases; nucleotides not matched to a gene: 7. CDR1 SGHDT and CDR2 YYEEEE come from the germline V gene. Here the CDR3 reads CASSLGLPGGETQYF. The CDR3 region has the DNA TGTGCCAGCAGCTTGGGACTGCCAGGGGGTGAGACCCAGTACTTC.

The chain recombines TRBV9 with TRBJ2-7, with unresolved D. Deletions cut 4 bases from V and 0 bases from J, with 14 bases between. The germline CDR1 and CDR2 sequences are SGDLS and YYNGEE. The CDR3 totals 15 residues. The CDR3 region is CASSKTPSSSYEQYF. As DNA, the CDR3 is TGTGCCAGCAGCAAGACACCCTCTAGCTCCTACGAGCAGTACTTC.

The rearrangement uses TRBV20-1 and TRBJ2-3; D gene unclear. The V gene's germline CDR1 is DFQATT and CDR2 SNEGSKA (reference sequence). The CDR3 consists of 18 residues. Trimming shortened V by 6 bases and J by 1 base, and 26 bases separated the two germline ends. The CDR3 nucleotides are TGCAGTGCCGAAGGGCGGCTAACAAAGATAGGACGCACAGATACGCAGTATTTT. Protein: CSAEGRLTKIGRTDTQYF.

Only a few counts were recorded for this clonotype. V and J are TRBV27 and TRBJ1-2, with no clear D. CDR1 and CDR2 (germline): MNHEY, SMNVEV (reference sequence). Trimming pared 5 bases from V and 8 bases from J, leaving 15 bases between. The CDR3 is 13 amino acids. CDR3 protein: CASSTGVTRGYTF. CDR3 DNA: TGTGCCAGCAGTACCGGGGTTACGCGCGGCTACACCTTC.

This clonotype was detected only a few times. V is TRBV7-8 and J is TRBJ2-1; 9 positions agree with TRBD1. Losses at the gene ends were 2 bases for V and 5 bases for J; bases not matched to a gene: 4. The germline gives CDR1 SGHVS, CDR2 FQNEAQ. The CDR3 is 15 amino acids. In DNA, the CDR3 is TGTGCCAGCAGCTTATACAGGGGGCCTGACAATGAGCAGTTCTTC. This translates into CASSLYRGPDNEQFF.

This clonotype was counted only a few times. The rearrangement joins TRBV7-9 to TRBJ2-1; D gene ambiguous. Germline lookup yields CDR1 SEHNR and CDR2 FQNEAQ (reference sequence). V lost 2 bases and J lost 8, with 13 bases in between. This CDR3 region has 14 residues. CDR3 sequence reads: CASSLITNVDEQFF. The CDR3 region has the DNA TGTGCCAGCAGCTTAATCACCAACGTTGATGAGCAGTTCTTC.

This clonotype was detected only a few times. The chain is built from TRBV10-3 and TRBJ2-3, with TRBD2 identical over 11 bases. The CDR3 consists of 18 residues. Germline values: CDR1 ENHRY, CDR2 SYGVKD. V gave up 4 bases and J gave up 0 bases; unmatched junction bases: 9. The CDR3 DNA reads as TGTGCCATCAGTGCTCCTAGCGGGGGGACAACTAGCACAGATACGCAGTATTTT. Translating gives CAISAPSGGTTSTDTQYF.

The chain carries TRBV7-8 and TRBJ2-3; either TRBD1 or TRBD2 may fit D (5 bases each). Trimming removed 2 bases at V and 6 bases at J, with 18 bases between. CDR1 and CDR2 from the germline V gene are SGHVS and FQNEAQ. This CDR3 is 16 amino acids long. The CDR3 is CASSLRGASLSDTQYF. The CDR3 nucleotides read TGTGCCAGCAGCTTAAGGGGAGCCAGCTTGTCGGATACGCAGTATTTT.

J is TRBJ2-7 and V is TRBV14, with D tentatively TRBD1 (6 bases). Germline-derived CDR1 and CDR2 are SGHDN and FVKESK. The CDR3 extends over 14 amino acids. V lost 3 bases and J lost 7, with 16 bases in between. The CDR3 loop is CASSQPGQKLEQYF. The CDR3 coding sequence is TGTGCCAGCAGCCAGCCGGGACAAAAGTTAGAGCAGTACTTC.

This clonotype was seen many times. The chain combines TRBV13 with TRBJ1-1; tentatively, D is TRBD1 (5 bases). Germline V gene lookup returns CDR1 PRHDT and CDR2 FYEKMQ (reference sequence). The V and J ends lost 8 bases and 4 bases respectively, with 14 bases between them. This CDR3 comprises 13 residues. CDR3 loop: CASRPRGVTEAFF. The CDR3 DNA sequence: TGTGCCAGCCGCCCTCGGGGGGTCACTGAAGCTTTCTTT. Complete variable domain (other parts from reference TRBV13 and TRBJ1-1): AAGVIQSPRHLIKEKRETATLKCYPIPRHDTVYWYQQGPGQDPQFLISFYEKMQSDKGSIPDRFSAQQFSDYHSELNMSSLELGDSALYFCASRPRGVTEAFFGQGTRLTVV.

This clonotype has a count of ten or more. The chain is built from TRBV12-3 or TRBV12-4 and TRBJ2-7; D not resolved. The CDR3 extends over 14 amino acids. Trimming removed 5 bases at V and 3 bases at J, with 14 bases between. The CDR3 coding sequence is TGTGCCAGCAGTGCAAGGAACGCAGGCTACGAGCAGTACTTC. Translating it yields CASSARNAGYEQYF.

This clonotype was recorded many times. The chain joins TRBV6-5 to TRBJ1-1, with D possibly matching TRBD1 (5 bases). The CDR3 runs to 16 residues. The V end lost 2 bases, the J end lost 4 bases, and 17 bases lay between the germline ends. Germline V gene data show CDR1 as MNHEY and CDR2 as SVGAGI. CDR3 DNA sequence: TGTGCCAGCAGTTACCGCCTCAGGGTTAGTGGCACTGAAGCTTTCTTT. Its translation: CASSYRLRVSGTEAFF.

This chain links TRBV6-2 or TRBV6-3 with TRBJ2-5; TRBD2 is a possible D gene (5 bases). In germline, CDR1 is MNHEY, CDR2 SVGEGT. This CDR3 contains 15 residues. V lost 6 bases and J lost 7, with 21 bases in between. The CDR3 loop reads CASSSGLSQVGTQYF. CDR3 in DNA: TGTGCCAGCAGCTCTGGACTCTCCCAGGTGGGGACCCAGTACTTC.

The CDR3 DNA reads TGTGCCACCAGTGATTTTACAGGGACGAACTACAATGAGCAGTTCTTC. It is translated as CATSDFTGTNYNEQFF. The chain couples TRBV24-1 to TRBJ2-1, with D perhaps matching TRBD1 (6 bases). The germline V and J ends were trimmed by 1 base and 3 bases, with 12 bases remaining between them. Germline-derived CDR1 and CDR2 are KGHDR and SFDVKD. CDR3 length: 16 residues.

This clonotype was observed a handful of times. Its ends do not fully match the called genes, so a read error is possible. The chain joins TRBV9 to TRBJ1-1; D not certain. There are 11 residues in the CDR3. Germline CDR1 is SGDLS and CDR2 is YYNGEE. In DNA, the CDR3 is TGTGCCAGCAGGGTAGGGAGTGAAGCTTTCTTT. Its translation: CASRVGSEAFF.

V usage is TRBV12-3 or TRBV12-4 and J usage is TRBJ2-5; 12 nucleotides line up with TRBD2. Losses at the gene ends were 9 bases for V and 5 bases for J; bases not matched to a gene: 7. CDR3 length: 14 amino acids. The CDR3 DNA follows: TGTGCCAGTGCAACTAGCGGGGGGTCGGAGACCCAGTACTTC. Translation: CASATSGGSETQYF.

This clonotype was detected only a few times. The CDR3: CASRGFSHTEAFF. CDR3 sequence (DNA): TGCGCCAGCCGAGGCTTTTCGCACACTGAAGCTTTCTTT. The V call is TRBV10-2, the J call TRBJ1-1; D is ambiguous. This CDR3 is built from 13 residues. Germline CDR1 is WSHSY and CDR2 is SAAADI. The V gene lost 8 bases and the J gene lost 3 bases, with 13 bases spanning the gap.

This clonotype showed up many times. CDR3 region: CASSEEREQYV. DNA for the CDR3: TGTGCCAGCAGTGAAGAACGGGAGCAGTACGTC. The chain joins TRBV2 to TRBJ2-7, with D unclear. From germline, CDR1 is SNHLY and CDR2 FYNNEI. The CDR3 is 11 amino acids. V was cut by 1 base and J by 7 bases, with 5 bases left in between.

This clonotype has a count of ten or more. The chain joins TRBV5-1 to TRBJ1-1; unclear D gene. Germline-derived CDR1 and CDR2 are SGHRS and YFSETQ. The CDR3 runs 15 residues. V lost 1 base to trimming and J lost 5 bases, with 15 bases between them. As DNA, the CDR3 is TGCGCCAGCAGCTTGTCCGTCACGATTTCGACTGAAGCTTTCTTT. Translating it yields CASSLSVTISTEAFF.

Remarks on this clonotype: One junction end does not reproduce the germline sequence, and a read error may be involved. The rearrangement uses TRBV5-1 and TRBJ2-7, with D unresolved. CDR1 is SGHRS, CDR2 YFSETQ, per germline. CDR3 length equals 14 residues. The CDR3 spells CASSLAGSSYEQCF. The CDR3 DNA reads TGCGCCAGCAGCTTGGCGGGCAGCTCCTATGAGCAGTGCTTC.

The chain has TRBV5-1 and TRBJ2-2; 9 bases match TRBD2. The CDR3 is made up of 17 amino acids. After removal of 0 bases from V and 7 bases from J, the junction contained 10 bases not matched to a gene. Germline CDR1 reads SGHRS; CDR2 reads YFSETQ. The CDR3 coding sequence is TGCGCCAGCAGCTTGGCCGGGAGTAGCGGGAGAAGCGGGGAGCTGTTTTTT. Translating it yields CASSLAGSSGRSGELFF.

This chain joins TRBV25-1 and TRBJ2-1; D is unclear. V lost 3 bases, J lost 0 bases, and 12 bases lay in between. The germline V gene has CDR1 MGHDK and CDR2 SYGVNS. The CDR3 is 16 amino acids. The CDR3, as DNA: TGTGCCAGCAGTGATTCGACACCGAGCTCCTACAATGAGCAGTTCTTC. It yields the protein CASSDSTPSSYNEQFF.

This clonotype came up a few times. The chain has TRBV12-3 or TRBV12-4 and TRBJ2-7; 9 nucleotides agree with TRBD1. The CDR3 loop spans 14 amino acids. V gave up 5 bases and J gave up 5 bases; unmatched junction bases: 7. The CDR3 DNA reads TGTGCCAGCAGTCGTGGGACAGGGTTCGACGAGCAGTACGTC. Protein product: CASSRGTGFDEQYV.